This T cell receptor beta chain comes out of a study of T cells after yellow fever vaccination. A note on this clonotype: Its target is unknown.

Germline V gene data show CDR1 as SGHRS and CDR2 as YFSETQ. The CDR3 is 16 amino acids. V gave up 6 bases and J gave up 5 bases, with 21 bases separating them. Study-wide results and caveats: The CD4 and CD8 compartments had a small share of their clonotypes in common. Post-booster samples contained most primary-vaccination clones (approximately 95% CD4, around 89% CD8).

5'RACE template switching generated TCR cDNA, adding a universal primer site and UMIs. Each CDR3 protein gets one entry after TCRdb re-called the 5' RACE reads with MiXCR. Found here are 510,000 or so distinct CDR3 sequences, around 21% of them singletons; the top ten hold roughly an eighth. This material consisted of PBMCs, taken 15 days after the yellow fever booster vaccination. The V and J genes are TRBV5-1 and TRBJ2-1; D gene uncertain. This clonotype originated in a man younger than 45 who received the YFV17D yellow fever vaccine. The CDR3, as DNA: TGCGCCAGCACCGCTCACTACCCGAGCGTTGACAATGAGCAGTTCTTC. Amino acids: CASTAHYPSVDNEQFF.